The 10 T cell receptor beta chains in this list originate from one sample, sequenced in a study of blood T cells in healthy people across ages. Then a second PCR, running about 6 to 12 cycles, was carried out with a sample-barcoded 5' primer and a J-beta primer mix. TCRdb re-analysed the 5' RACE reads in MiXCR, keeping a single row per CDR3 protein. The data show under 1,100,000 distinct CDR3 sequences, under 30% seen once. These data also formed part of another study, on T cells of mothers and their children.

The sequenced sample was blood. Source of these receptors: a girl aged 2 to 10 in good health.

The table lists this clonotype with a few counts. The V gene is TRBV12-3 or TRBV12-4, the J gene TRBJ1-5; D perhaps matches TRBD1 (6 bases). This CDR3 is built from 14 residues. Trimming cost V 3 bases and J 6 bases, with 12 bases left between them. CDR3 nucleotides: TGTGCCAGCAGTTTTTCGGAAGGGGGTCAGCCCCAGCATTTT. This gives the protein CASSFSEGGQPQHF.

This clonotype has more than one count but fewer than ten. The rearrangement links TRBV29-1 to TRBJ2-7, with D perhaps being TRBD1 or TRBD2 (5 bases each). The V end lost 0 bases, the J end lost 8 bases, and 11 bases lay between the germline ends. CDR3 length: 12 residues. The germline V gene encodes CDR1 SQVTM and CDR2 ANQGSEA. The DNA of the CDR3 is TGCAGCGTTGAAGATTTGGGGACCAAGCAGTACTTC. Amino acid sequence: CSVEDLGTKQYF.

In this sample, this clonotype turned up a few times. V usage is TRBV18 and J usage is TRBJ1-2; D might be TRBD1 (6 bases). The CDR3 covers 13 residues. CDR1 is KGHSH and CDR2 is LQKENI in the germline V gene. V lost 6 bases and J lost 8, with 16 bases in between. The CDR3 loop reads CASSKRGDDGYTF. CDR3 coding DNA: TGTGCCAGCTCTAAAAGGGGGGATGACGGCTACACCTTC.

The rearrangement uses TRBV19 and TRBJ2-3, with 8 bases aligning to TRBD2. This CDR3 has 14 amino acids. Germline trimming cut 5 bases from V and 6 bases from J; bases unmatched to any gene: 7. Germline assignment: CDR1 LNHDA and CDR2 SQIVND (reference sequence). In nucleotides, the CDR3 is TGTGCCAGTAGTTCGGGCGGGAGGCGGGATACGCAGTATTTT. This sequence encodes CASSSGGRRDTQYF.

The rearrangement links TRBV4-1 to TRBJ2-1; no definite D call. The DNA end is more similar to TRBJ2-5, so the J call may be wrong. Looked up from germline, CDR1 is MGHRA and CDR2 is YSYEKL. The CDR3 is made up of 14 amino acids. The DNA of the CDR3 is TGCGCCAGCAGCCAAGTACAAGTCGGAGAGACCCAGTACTTC. It specifies CASSQVQVGETQYF.

The sample holds a few counts of this clonotype. The V gene is TRBV9, the J gene TRBJ1-4; maybe TRBD1 (6 bases). The V gene lost 5 bases and the J gene lost 0 bases, with 11 bases spanning the gap. Germline CDR1 is SGDLS and CDR2 is YYNGEE. The CDR3 loop spans 15 amino acids. The CDR3 DNA follows: TGTGCCAGCAGGAAGAAGGGGGCAACTAATGAAAAACTGTTTTTT. It is translated as CASRKKGATNEKLFF. Full variable domain (outside the CDR3, taken from reference TRBV9 and TRBJ1-4): DSGVTQTPKHLITATGQRVTLRCSPRSGDLSVYWYQQSLDQGLQFLIQYYNGEERAKGNILERFSAQQFPDLHSELNLSSLELGDSALYFCASRKKGATNEKLFFGSGTQLSVL.

This clonotype was seen only a few times. The chain is built from TRBV20-1 and TRBJ2-7, with D perhaps TRBD1 (6 bases). Germline-derived CDR1 and CDR2 are DFQATT and SNEGSKA (reference sequence). The V gene lost 4 bases and the J gene lost 0 bases, with 13 bases spanning the gap. The CDR3 loop spans 14 amino acids. CDR3 coding DNA: TGCAGTGCTACGGACAGAAGAAGCTCCTACGAGCAGTACTTC. Translation gives CSATDRRSSYEQYF.

The genes are TRBV20-1 and TRBJ2-1; 10 nucleotides agree with TRBD2. CDR1 DFQATT and CDR2 SNEGSKA come from the germline V gene (reference sequence). V was pared by 0 bases and J by 9 bases, with 8 bases of the junction left unmatched. The CDR3 loop spans 15 amino acids. This CDR3 is CSARDAASGSGEQFF. The CDR3 DNA reads TGCAGTGCTAGAGATGCGGCTAGCGGGAGCGGTGAGCAGTTCTTC.

This clonotype was picked up a small number of times. The CDR3 ends on some other residue instead of the conserved phenylalanine or tryptophan, so this is likely a read error. The chain carries TRBV28 and TRBJ1-2; a weak D match, TRBD1 (6 bases). Trimming took off 6 bases at V and 3 bases at J, with 17 bases between the two ends. The CDR3 totals 15 residues. The V gene's germline CDR1 is MDHEN and CDR2 SYDVKM. In DNA, the CDR3 is TGTGCCAGCAGCCTACCAGGGAGGGGGGACTATGGCTACACCCTC. Amino acid sequence: CASSLPGRGDYGYTL.

This chain uses TRBV19 with TRBJ2-5; D is undetermined. The V end lost 3 bases, the J end lost 5 bases, and 10 bases lay between the germline ends. Germline CDR1 is LNHDA and CDR2 is SQIVND (reference sequence). The CDR3 is 13 residues long. The CDR3 DNA is TGTGCCAGTAGTATTGGTGATTGGGAGACCCAGTACTTC. It specifies CASSIGDWETQYF.